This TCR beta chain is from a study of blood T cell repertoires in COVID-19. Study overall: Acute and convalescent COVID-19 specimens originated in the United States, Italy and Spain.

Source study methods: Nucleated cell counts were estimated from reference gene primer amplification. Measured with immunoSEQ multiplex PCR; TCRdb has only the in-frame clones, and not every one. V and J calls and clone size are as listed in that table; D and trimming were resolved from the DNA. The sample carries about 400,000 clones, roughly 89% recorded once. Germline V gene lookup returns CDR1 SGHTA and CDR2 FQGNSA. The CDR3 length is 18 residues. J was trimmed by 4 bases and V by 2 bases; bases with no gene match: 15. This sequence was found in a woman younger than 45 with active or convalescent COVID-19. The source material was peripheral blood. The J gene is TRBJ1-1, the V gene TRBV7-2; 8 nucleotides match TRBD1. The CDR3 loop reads CASSLTNAGTGLGTEAFF. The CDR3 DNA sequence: TGTGCCAGCAGCTTAACAAACGCCGGGACAGGCTTGGGCACTGAAGCTTTCTTT.